This T cell receptor (beta chain) was sequenced in a study of molecular identifiers for immune sequencing clone quantification. CDR1 and CDR2 from the germline V gene are PRHDT and FYEKMQ (reference sequence). The CDR3 has 19 residues. Study observations and caveats: Highly expanded clones may be undercounted when identical TCR molecules share barcodes.

About this clonotype itself: The antigen remains unidentified. Mismatch with germline at one junction end may stem from a read error.

TCRdb re-called the PCR reads through MiXCR, storing one row per CDR3 protein. Altogether 90,000 to 120,000 distinct CDR3 sequences are present, 35% to 40% being singletons, with the ten largest covering 4% to 5%. The clonotype was recovered from a human donor in good health. Some libraries in this study had Jurkat cell RNA spiked in. The chain has TRBV13 and TRBJ2-5, with 15 bases that match TRBD2. Sequenced sample: naive CD8+ T cells from blood, with Jurkat cell RNA spiked in. Described subset: FACS-sorted CD8+CD4-CCR7+CD45RA+ naive T cells. CDR3 nucleotides: TGTGCCGGCAGCTTAGAAAGAGGACTAGCGGGAGGGCCCGGAGAGACCCAGTACTTC. It specifies CAGSLERGLAGGPGETQYF.